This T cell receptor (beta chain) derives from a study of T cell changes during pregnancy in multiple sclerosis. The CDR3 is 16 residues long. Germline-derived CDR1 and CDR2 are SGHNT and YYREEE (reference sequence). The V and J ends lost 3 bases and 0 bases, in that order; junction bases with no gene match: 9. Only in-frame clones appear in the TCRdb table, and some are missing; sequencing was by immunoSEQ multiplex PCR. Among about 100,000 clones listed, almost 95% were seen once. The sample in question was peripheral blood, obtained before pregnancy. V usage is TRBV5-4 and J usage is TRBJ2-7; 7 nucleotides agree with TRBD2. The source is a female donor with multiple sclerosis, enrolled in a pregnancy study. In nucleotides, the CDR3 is TGTGCCAGCAGCTCGGGGGGTTTTGGAGTCTCCTACGAGCAGTACTTC. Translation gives CASSSGGFGVSYEQYF.